These T cell receptor beta chains were read from a single sample in a study of T cell responses to AZD1222 COVID-19 vaccine. Measured with immunoSEQ multiplex PCR; TCRdb has only the in-frame clones, and not every one. The repertoire holds approximately 180,000 clones, with approximately 90% as singletons. Material: peripheral blood, obtained on day 0 of AZD1222 vaccination. Every receptor here comes from an adult in good health. The CDR3 runs from the conserved cysteine through the conserved F or W. D genes are given only for firm matches. Clone size is shown for a subset of rows, as once, few, many or a class of expanded clone.

D gene | J gene | clone size | V gene | CDR3 protein | CDR3 DNA
- | TRBJ1-5 | - | TRBV30 | CAWSQSRGVGQPQHF | TGTGCCTGGAGTCAGTCCCGGGGGGTTGGTCAGCCCCAGCATTTT
TRBD1 | TRBJ2-7 | - | TRBV28 | CASSLQGQGLYEQYF | TGTGCCAGCAGTTTACAAGGACAGGGGCTATACGAGCAGTACTTC
- | TRBJ2-3 | - | TRBV5-4 | CASTLGSSTDTQYF | TGTGCCAGCACCCTAGGTTCTAGCACAGATACGCAGTATTTT
TRBD1 | TRBJ2-5 | - | TRBV3-1/TRBV3-2 | CASSVYPPGQGHSETQYF | TGTGCCAGCAGCGTATACCCTCCCGGACAGGGGCATTCAGAGACCCAGTACTTC
- | TRBJ1-2 | - | TRBV7-9 | CASSFGGLYYGYTF | TGTGCCAGCAGCTTCGGGGGGCTTTACTATGGCTACACCTTC
- | TRBJ1-2 | - | TRBV28 | CASSFPSADGYTF | TGTGCCAGCAGTTTCCCTTCCGCGGACGGCTACACCTTC
- | TRBJ2-6 | - | TRBV18 | CASSLLEGPGANVLTF | TGTGCCAGCTCACTTCTCGAGGGCCCTGGGGCCAACGTCCTGACTTTC
- | TRBJ1-1 | once | TRBV11-3 | CASSSGVGTEAFF | TGTGCCAGCAGCTCCGGAGTAGGCACTGAAGCTTTCTTT
TRBD1 | TRBJ2-1 | - | TRBV2 | CASRSTGGSYNEQFF | TGTGCCAGCAGGTCTACAGGGGGGTCCTACAATGAGCAGTTCTTC
- | TRBJ2-6 | - | TRBV28 | CASNIGTAANVLTF | TGTGCCAGCAATATAGGGACCGCGGCCAACGTCCTGACTTTC
- | TRBJ1-5 | - | TRBV19 | CASSIEGIVGGPQHF | TGTGCCAGTAGTATCGAGGGCATCGTGGGAGGGCCCCAGCATTTT
- | TRBJ2-2 | - | TRBV7-2 | CASSMDLNTGELFF | TGTGCCAGCAGCATGGACTTAAACACCGGGGAGCTGTTTTTT
TRBD2 | TRBJ2-1 | - | TRBV3-1/TRBV3-2 | CASSQGISGSGWEQFF | TGTGCCAGCAGCCAAGGAATTAGCGGGAGTGGTTGGGAGCAGTTCTTC
- | TRBJ2-1 | - | TRBV11-1 | CASSSSTGDSYNEQFF | TGTGCCAGCAGCTCCTCTACAGGAGACTCCTACAATGAGCAGTTCTTC
- | TRBJ2-7 | - | TRBV6-5 | CASSYLHRGLYEQYF | TGTGCCAGCAGTTACCTCCACCGGGGGCTCTACGAGCAGTACTTC
- | TRBJ1-4 | - | TRBV5-1 | CASRGGAGPNEKLFF | TGCGCCAGCAGGGGGGGGGCCGGACCGAATGAAAAACTGTTTTTT
TRBD1 | TRBJ1-2 | - | TRBV7-9 | CASSPRQGDYGYTF | TGTGCCAGCAGCCCCCGACAGGGTGACTATGGCTACACCTTC